These 14 T cell receptor beta chains share one sample of origin, sequenced in a study of blood T cell repertoires in COVID-19 (dated by TCRdb to 2018 to 2021). Libraries came from the immunoSEQ multiplex PCR assay. In TCRdb, the immuneACCESS table is reduced to in-frame sequences with V and J assigned. These tables do not hold every clone; where another copy was compared, an unresolved V gene accounts for under half, and the others remain unexplained. The sample profile shows nearly 350,000 clones; around 82% of them were found once. The ten largest account for approximately 3.1% of the sample. Input material: peripheral blood. These receptors were collected from a man aged 25 to 40 with active or convalescent COVID-19.

This chain connects TRBV5-1 to TRBJ2-1; D not resolved. Trimming removed 0 bases at V and 6 bases at J, with 7 bases between. The germline V gene encodes CDR1 SGHRS and CDR2 YFSETQ. There are 13 residues in the CDR3. The CDR3 sequence is CASSLGQVNEQFF. The CDR3 DNA reads as TGCGCCAGCAGCTTGGGTCAGGTCAATGAGCAGTTCTTC.

J is TRBJ2-7 and V is TRBV14, with a possible D match to TRBD2 (6 bases). Germline CDR1 SGHDN, CDR2 FVKESK. Trimming pared 6 bases from V and 5 bases from J, leaving 11 bases between. This CDR3 comprises 12 residues. CDR3 region: CASSLGSNEQYF. CDR3 DNA: TGTGCCAGCAGTCTCGGGAGTAACGAGCAGTACTTC.

The rearrangement joins TRBV27 to TRBJ1-6; the D gene is possibly TRBD1 (5 bases). Between the trimmed V and J ends, which lost 3 bases and 7 bases, there was a span of 13 bases. Germline CDR1 MNHEY, CDR2 SMNVEV (reference sequence). There are 15 residues in the CDR3. CDR3 in amino acids: CASSFRQGGNSPLHF. CDR3 coding DNA: TGTGCCAGCAGTTTCCGTCAGGGTGGGAATTCACCCCTCCACTTT.

The rearrangement links TRBV24-1 to TRBJ1-4; a weak D match, TRBD1 (6 bases). The ends were cut back, 3 bases at V and 6 bases at J, with 13 bases in the middle. The CDR3 has 15 amino acids. The germline gives CDR1 KGHDR, CDR2 SFDVKD. The CDR3 spells CATSDPRGNDEKLFF. CDR3 DNA sequence: TGTGCCACCAGTGATCCCAGGGGCAACGATGAAAAACTGTTTTTT.

CDR3 DNA sequence: TGCAGCGTTGGGGGGCGGACTCGCACAGATACGCAGTATTTT. Residues: CSVGGRTRTDTQYF. V usage is TRBV29-1 and J usage is TRBJ2-3; TRBD1 might be the D (6 bases). Looked up from germline, CDR1 is SQVTM and CDR2 is ANQGSEA. Trimming removed 4 bases at V and 1 base at J, with 12 bases between. CDR3 length: 14 amino acids.

V and J are TRBV4-3 and TRBJ2-7; 8 bases agree with TRBD1. The germline gives CDR1 LGHNA, CDR2 YSLEER. Trimming at V came to 6 bases and at J to 5 bases, leaving 15 bases not matched to a gene. There are 16 residues in the CDR3. CDR3 coding DNA: TGCGCCAGCAGTCCCTATCCTCCGGGACAGGTTAACGAGCAGTACTTC. This codes for CASSPYPPGQVNEQYF.

V gene TRBV11-3 combines with J gene TRBJ2-1; D may be TRBD1 (5 bases). The CDR3 is made up of 14 amino acids. CDR1 and CDR2 (germline): SGHNT, YENEEA. The germline V and J ends were trimmed by 4 bases and 3 bases, with 10 bases remaining between them. CDR3 bases: TGTGCCAGCAGCTACGGACAAGGCTACAATGAGCAGTTCTTC. Protein product: CASSYGQGYNEQFF.

The gene calls are TRBV5-6 and TRBJ2-1; D remains unclear. Germline lookup yields CDR1 SGHDT and CDR2 YYEEEE. The V gene lost 3 bases and the J gene lost 4 bases, with 14 bases spanning the gap. The CDR3 sequence is 15 residues long. CDR3: CASSSARHPYNEQFF. The DNA of the CDR3 is TGTGCCAGCAGCTCCGCCAGACACCCTTACAATGAGCAGTTCTTC.

This clone was counted a few times. The CDR3 DNA reads TGTGCCAGCAGCCAAGATTGGGCGAACCAAGAGACCCAGTACTTC. Its protein product is CASSQDWANQETQYF. The V call is TRBV3-1 (or the pseudogene TRBV3-2), the J call TRBJ2-5; D ambiguous. CDR3 length equals 15 residues. Germline V lookup: CDR1 LGHDT, CDR2 YNNKEL (reference sequence). The ends were cut back, 0 bases at V and 0 bases at J, with 8 bases in the middle.

The chain couples TRBV19 to TRBJ2-1, with 11 bases aligning to TRBD1. The CDR3 loop spans 17 amino acids. Losses at the gene ends were 2 bases for V and 2 bases for J; bases not matched to a gene: 5. Germline CDR1 is LNHDA and CDR2 is SQIVND (reference sequence). DNA of the CDR3: TGTGCCAGTAGTATAATACCGGGACAGGGGGCCTACAATGAGCAGTTCTTC. Its translation is CASSIIPGQGAYNEQFF.

The V call is TRBV3-1 (or the pseudogene TRBV3-2), the J call TRBJ1-2; TRBD1 might be the D (5 bases). This CDR3 comprises 11 residues. V gave up 1 base and J gave up 12 bases, with 9 bases separating them. Germline V gene data show CDR1 as LGHDT and CDR2 as YNNKEL (reference sequence). The CDR3 spells CASSQGRGHTF. As DNA, the CDR3 is TGTGCCAGCAGCCAAGGAAGGGGTCACACCTTC.

This chain links TRBV4-1 with TRBJ1-5; no firm D call. The germline gives CDR1 MGHRA, CDR2 YSYEKL. The V and J ends lost 4 bases and 0 bases respectively, with 13 bases between them. This CDR3 has 16 amino acids. For the CDR3, the DNA is TGCGCCAGCAGCCCCCTAGCATACCTTAGCAATCAGCCCCAGCATTTT. Protein: CASSPLAYLSNQPQHF.

V usage is TRBV9 and J usage is TRBJ2-1, with 10 bases lining up with TRBD2. The CDR3 is 17 residues long. Germline lookup yields CDR1 SGDLS and CDR2 YYNGEE. V lost 0 bases and J lost 4; bases outside the gene matches: 7. CDR3 bases: TGTGCCAGCAGCGTAGTGGCTAGCGGGGGCGTATACAATGAGCAGTTCTTC. Its translation is CASSVVASGGVYNEQFF.

The table lists this clone with a count of one. The chain is built from TRBV24-1 and TRBJ2-1, with 7 positions matching TRBD1. Germline trimming cut 8 bases from V and 12 bases from J; bases unmatched to any gene: 15. The CDR3 has 14 amino acids. CDR1 KGHDR and CDR2 SFDVKD come from the germline V gene. DNA of the CDR3: TGTGCCACCAATACAGGGGTGCAAACACGGTGGCAGTTCTTC. Translated: CATNTGVQTRWQFF.